The 23 T cell receptor beta chains below were found in one sample sequenced in a study of OX40 agonist ivuxolimab in advanced cancers. TCRdb's table, derived via immunoSEQ multiplex PCR, lists solely in-frame clones and lacks some. The table lists about 55,000 clones, 80% of them singletons. Sequencing used CD4+ or CD8+ T cells sorted from blood, obtained in a trial of the OX40 agonist ivuxolimab. The receptors were gathered from an adult with an advanced solid tumor such as melanoma, head and neck, liver or kidney cancer.

The V call is TRBV4-3, the J call TRBJ1-4; D gene ambiguous. The germline V and J ends were trimmed by 0 bases and 7 bases, with 6 bases remaining between them. Per the germline V gene, CDR1 is LGHNA and CDR2 is YSLEER. The CDR3 contains 13 residues. This CDR3 reads CASSQDHSEKLFF. CDR3 DNA: TGCGCCAGCAGCCAAGATCATTCTGAAAAACTGTTTTTT.

This clone was counted once. The chain combines TRBV4-3 with TRBJ1-4; a weak D match, TRBD1 (5 bases). Germline lookup yields CDR1 LGHNA and CDR2 YSLEER. The CDR3 loop spans 15 amino acids. The ends were cut back, 2 bases at V and 7 bases at J, with 14 bases in the middle. This CDR3 reads CASSQQGVWGEKLFF. The CDR3 DNA follows: TGCGCCAGCAGCCAACAAGGGGTATGGGGTGAAAAACTGTTTTTT.

The V call is TRBV5-5, the J call TRBJ1-2, with 9 bases that match TRBD1. Trimming removed 0 bases from V and 8 bases from J; junction bases left unmatched: 5. This CDR3 is built from 14 residues. Per the germline V gene, CDR1 is SGHKS and CDR2 is YYEKEE (reference sequence). The chain's CDR3 is CASSLDRGLIGYTF. The CDR3 coding sequence is TGTGCCAGCAGCTTGGACAGGGGGCTGATCGGCTACACCTTC.

There are a few counts of this clone. This chain uses TRBV27 with TRBJ1-4, with D uncertain. Trimming cost V 5 bases and J 8 bases, with 15 bases left between them. Germline V CDR1 and CDR2: MNHEY, SMNVEV (reference sequence). The CDR3 totals 14 residues. The CDR3 sequence: CASSQSWGREKLFF. The CDR3 DNA reads as TGTGCCAGCAGTCAGTCCTGGGGAAGGGAAAAACTGTTTTTT.

This clone appeared a few times. CDR3: CASRGVSEANGYTF. DNA for the CDR3: TGTGCCAGCAGGGGGGTCTCTGAGGCTAACGGCTACACCTTC. The V and J genes are TRBV2 and TRBJ1-2; the D gene is possibly TRBD1 (5 bases). This CDR3 contains 14 residues. The germline gives CDR1 SNHLY, CDR2 FYNNEI. V lost 6 bases, J lost 8 bases, and 19 bases lay in between.

This clone was picked up a small number of times. This chain links TRBV4-1 with TRBJ1-2, with D perhaps TRBD1 (5 bases). The CDR3 length is 14 residues. The germline gives CDR1 MGHRA, CDR2 YSYEKL. V gave up 0 bases and J gave up 4 bases, with 9 bases separating them. DNA for the CDR3: TGCGCCAGCAGCCAAGACGGGACTTTCTATGGCTACACCTTC. Protein sequence: CASSQDGTFYGYTF.

In the case of this clone: It is unclear where the CDR3 begins or ends on the DNA, so no DNA is shown, and the CDR3 is as TCRdb lists it. The J gene is TRBJ1-4, the V gene TRBV15. Germline V gene lookup returns CDR1 LNHNV and CDR2 YYDKDF (reference sequence). The CDR3 is 15 residues long, ends included. CDR3 amino acids: CATSRVVKEVKNCFF.

This chain links TRBV9 with TRBJ1-1, with 7 bases that match TRBD1. The V and J ends lost 1 base and 7 bases, in that order; junction bases with no gene match: 1. The CDR3 consists of 12 residues. CDR1 is SGDLS, CDR2 YYNGEE, per germline. The CDR3 protein is CASSVYRGEAFF. CDR3 in DNA: TGTGCCAGCAGCGTATACAGGGGTGAAGCTTTCTTT.

The table lists this clone with a few counts. V usage is TRBV9 and J usage is TRBJ2-7, with D hard to call. This CDR3 contains 15 residues. CDR1 is SGDLS, CDR2 YYNGEE, per germline. Deletions cut 4 bases from V and 2 bases from J, with 16 bases between. This chain's CDR3 is CASSLDSMPTYEQYF. The CDR3 DNA reads TGTGCCAGCAGCCTTGACTCCATGCCCACCTACGAGCAGTACTTC.

The chain recombines TRBV5-4 with TRBJ1-3, with D unresolved. The ends were cut back, 0 bases at V and 0 bases at J, with 7 bases in the middle. This CDR3 comprises 15 residues. Germline V gives CDR1 SGHNT, CDR2 YYREEE (reference sequence). The CDR3 region is CASSLGPLSGNTIYF. The CDR3, as DNA: TGTGCCAGCAGCTTGGGCCCTCTCTCTGGAAACACCATATATTTT.

V and J are TRBV5-6 and TRBJ2-1; 9 bases align to TRBD2. The V segment lost 4 bases and the J segment 6 bases; nucleotides outside the gene matches: 14. CDR3 length equals 17 residues. Germline CDR1 is SGHDT and CDR2 is YYEEEE. CDR3 in DNA: TGTGCCAGCAGCATTCTTCCCGGGACTAGCTCTATCAATGAGCAGTTCTTC. This gives the protein CASSILPGTSSINEQFF.

By frequency in the sample, this clone is medium-sized. The V gene is TRBV7-2, the J gene TRBJ1-4; 10 bases are shared with TRBD1. V lost 5 bases to trimming and J lost 10 bases; unmatched junction nucleotides: 13. Looked up from germline, CDR1 is SGHTA and CDR2 is FQGNSA. The CDR3 spans 16 residues. The CDR3 DNA sequence: TGTGCCAGCAGCCTGTCAGGGGGACAGGGGAAGGCAAAACTGTTTTTT. It encodes CASSLSGGQGKAKLFF. Full variable domain (outside the CDR3, taken from reference TRBV7-2 and TRBJ1-4): GAGVSQSPSNKVTEKGKDVELRCDPISGHTALYWYRQSLGQGLEFLIYFQGNSAPDKSGLPSDRFSAERTGGSVSTLTIQRTQQEDSAVYLCASSLSGGQGKAKLFFGSGTQLSVL.

This clone was detected once. The V call is TRBV5-1, the J call TRBJ2-3, with TRBD2 as a possible D gene (5 bases). This CDR3 has 15 amino acids. Germline V CDR1 and CDR2: SGHRS, YFSETQ. The ends were cut back, 4 bases at V and 8 bases at J, with 20 bases in the middle. This chain's CDR3 is CASSDDPGRSGTQYF. Written as DNA, the CDR3 is TGCGCCAGCAGCGACGACCCGGGAAGGTCCGGTACGCAGTATTTT.

This clone came up once. This chain connects TRBV9 to TRBJ2-2; TRBD2 is a possible D gene (5 bases). This CDR3 spans 15 amino acids. V dropped 0 bases and J dropped 1 base, with 7 bases sitting between them. Germline-derived CDR1 and CDR2 are SGDLS and YYNGEE. The CDR3 nucleotides read TGTGCCAGCAGCGTAGTTCGGGGGAACACCGGGGAGCTGTTTTTT. Protein: CASSVVRGNTGELFF.

The chain carries TRBV5-1 and TRBJ2-6; 7 positions agree with TRBD1. Germline V gives CDR1 SGHRS, CDR2 YFSETQ. Trimming cost V 4 bases and J 2 bases; bases outside gene matches: 3. The CDR3 has 15 amino acids. CDR3: CASSGDRAGANVLTF. Written as DNA, the CDR3 is TGCGCCAGCAGCGGTGACAGGGCTGGGGCCAACGTCCTGACTTTC.

There are a few counts of this clone. The chain carries TRBV28 and TRBJ2-7; TRBD2 matches at 8 bases. The germline V gene encodes CDR1 MDHEN and CDR2 SYDVKM. This CDR3 spans 16 amino acids. The trim removed 10 bases at V and 2 bases at J, leaving 16 bases unmatched. In DNA, the CDR3 is TGTGCCACCTCGGGGGGGCGCCTACTTCCGCCCTACGAGCAGTACTTC. Its translation is CATSGGRLLPPYEQYF.

The chain uses TRBV10-3 and TRBJ1-1, with TRBD1 matching 8 bases. V shed 3 bases, J shed 0 bases, and the junction held 12 bases outside the gene matches. This CDR3 comprises 18 residues. Germline CDR1 ENHRY, CDR2 SYGVKD. This chain's CDR3 is CAISDRTGKGGVNTEAFF. The DNA of the CDR3 is TGTGCCATCAGTGACAGGACAGGGAAGGGGGGAGTGAACACTGAAGCTTTCTTT.

J is TRBJ2-5 and V is TRBV5-1; unclear D gene. The end of the DNA fits TRBJ2-7 better, so the J call may be wrong. Per the germline V gene, CDR1 is SGHRS and CDR2 is YFSETQ. The CDR3 runs to 14 residues. CDR3 bases: TGCGCCAGCAGCCTCCGGTCTGTCCTCGACGAGCAGTACTTC. As protein: CASSLRSVLDEQYF.

This clone came up a few times. The chain couples TRBV5-1 to TRBJ1-6; 9 bases fit TRBD1. Trimming took 3 bases from V and 7 from J; bases not matched to a gene: 5. This CDR3 has 15 residues. Germline V CDR1 and CDR2: SGHRS, YFSETQ. In nucleotides, the CDR3 is TGCGCCAGCAGCTGGGGGGACAGGGACAATTCACCCCTCCACTTT. Amino acid sequence: CASSWGDRDNSPLHF.

The chain uses TRBV11-2 and TRBJ1-2; 8 bases match TRBD1. Trimming cost V 4 bases and J 8 bases; bases outside gene matches: 12. Germline CDR1 reads SGHAT; CDR2 reads FQNNGV. The CDR3 has 15 residues. CDR3 loop: CASSSVQGARRGYTF. The CDR3 DNA reads as TGTGCCAGCAGCTCTGTCCAGGGGGCTCGTCGGGGCTACACCTTC.

V gene TRBV19 combines with J gene TRBJ1-5; no reliable D call. V was clipped by 0 bases and J by 7 bases, with 7 bases between them. The CDR3 runs 13 residues. CDR1 LNHDA and CDR2 SQIVND come from the germline V gene (reference sequence). Written as DNA, the CDR3 is TGTGCCAGTAGTATAGACCGGGCCCAGCCCCAGCATTTT. It translates to CASSIDRAQPQHF. The complete variable domain, with remaining parts taken from reference TRBV19 and TRBJ1-5, reads DGGITQSPKYLFRKEGQNVTLSCEQNLNHDAMYWYRQDPGQGLRLIYYSQIVNDFQKGDIAEGYSVSREKKESFPLTVTSAQKNPTAFYLCASSIDRAQPQHFGDGTRLSIL.

The rearrangement uses TRBV10-2 and TRBJ1-1; D not resolved. The CDR3 runs to 15 residues. Germline values: CDR1 WSHSY, CDR2 SAAADI. The V and J ends lost 0 bases and 4 bases respectively, with 12 bases between them. CDR3 DNA: TGCGCCAGCAGTGAGTCGTGGAGCGGACCCACTGAAGCTTTCTTT. The encoded protein is CASSESWSGPTEAFF.

V gene TRBV6-5 combines with J gene TRBJ1-2; 8 nucleotides align to TRBD1. This CDR3 is 14 amino acids long. V gave up 2 bases and J gave up 5 bases; unmatched junction bases: 4. Looked up from germline, CDR1 is MNHEY and CDR2 is SVGAGI. CDR3 nucleotides: TGTGCCAGCAGTTACGCGCAGGGGGCTTATGGCTACACCTTC. Its protein product is CASSYAQGAYGYTF.